The clone carrying this T cell receptor beta chain was seen only a few times. Germline CDR1 is SGHRS and CDR2 is YFSETQ. Losses at the gene ends were 0 bases for V and 6 bases for J; bases not matched to a gene: 9. There are 16 residues in the CDR3. This entry is derived from a study of blood T cell repertoires in COVID-19. Across the whole study: Acute-phase and convalescent COVID-19 samples originated in the United States, Italy and Spain. PBMCs, B-cell-depleted T cells, or T cells were the source of the cDNA or gDNA that made up the material.

In the original processing: By means of reference gene primer amplification, nucleated cell counts were estimated. Only in-frame clones appear in the TCRdb table, and some are missing; sequencing was by immunoSEQ multiplex PCR. V and J calls and clone size follow that table, whereas D and trimming were derived from the DNA. In the table there are 30,000 to 45,000 clones, roughly 80% of which are singletons. The sequence derives from a man aged 60-69 years in a cohort sampled during active COVID-19. The sample consisted of peripheral blood. This chain connects TRBV5-1 to TRBJ1-5; 7 bases map to TRBD1. The CDR3 DNA follows: TGCGCCAGCAGCTTGGGGGATCACCAGGGGGGTCAGCCCCAGCATTTT. Its translation is CASSLGDHQGGQPQHF.